This T cell receptor (beta chain) appears in the sequencing data of a study of cytomegalovirus exposure and HLA in healthy donors. Study-wide findings and caveats: It was confirmed in vitro that a few of the CMV-associated chains were specific for CMV antigens. A classifier reportedly called cytomegalovirus status with high sensitivity and specificity. An analysis done earlier found most TCR beta V segments productive about 87% or about 30% of the time.

Concerning this clone: Its antigen is not identified.

The trim removed 7 bases at V and 1 base at J, leaving 5 bases unmatched. CDR1 SGDLS and CDR2 YYNGEE come from the germline V gene. CDR3 length equals 14 residues. PCR amplification relied on 60 Vbeta primers (plus 13 Jbeta primers). Measured with immunoSEQ multiplex PCR; TCRdb has only the in-frame clones, and not every one. Of around 180,000 clones listed, roughly 80% are singletons. Nominal health characterized the donors when sampled, though unrecorded immune exposures were likely. Material for sequencing was PBMCs. The genes are TRBV9 and TRBJ2-5; 9 bases align to TRBD2. This sequence originates from a male donor in good health and CMV-seronegative. The CDR3 protein is CASGSGGIQETQYF. In nucleotides, the CDR3 is TGTGCCAGCGGTAGCGGGGGAATCCAAGAGACCCAGTACTTC. Based on the CDR3 plus reference TRBV9 and TRBJ2-5, the full variable domain is DSGVTQTPKHLITATGQRVTLRCSPRSGDLSVYWYQQSLDQGLQFLIQYYNGEERAKGNILERFSAQQFPDLHSELNLSSLELGDSALYFCASGSGGIQETQYFGPGTRLLVL.